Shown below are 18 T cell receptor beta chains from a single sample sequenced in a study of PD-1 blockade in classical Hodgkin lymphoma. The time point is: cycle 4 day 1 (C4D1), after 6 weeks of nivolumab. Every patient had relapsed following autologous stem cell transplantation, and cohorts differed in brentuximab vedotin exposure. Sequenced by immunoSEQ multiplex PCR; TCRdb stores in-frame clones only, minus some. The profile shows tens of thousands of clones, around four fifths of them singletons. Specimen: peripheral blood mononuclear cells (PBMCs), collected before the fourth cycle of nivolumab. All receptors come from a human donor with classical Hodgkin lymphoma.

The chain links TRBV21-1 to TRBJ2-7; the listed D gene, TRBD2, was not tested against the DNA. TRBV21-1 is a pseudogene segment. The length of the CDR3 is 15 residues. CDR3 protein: CASLRVATERYEQYF. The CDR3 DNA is TGTGCCTCGCTGCGGGTCGCTACCGAGCGCTACGAGCAGTACTTC.

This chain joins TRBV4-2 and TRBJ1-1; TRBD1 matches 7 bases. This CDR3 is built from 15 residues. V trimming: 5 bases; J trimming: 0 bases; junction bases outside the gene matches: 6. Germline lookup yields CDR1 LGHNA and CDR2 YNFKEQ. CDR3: CASSSRDSMNTEAFF. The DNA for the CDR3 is TGTGCCAGCAGCTCCCGGGACAGTATGAACACTGAAGCTTTCTTT.

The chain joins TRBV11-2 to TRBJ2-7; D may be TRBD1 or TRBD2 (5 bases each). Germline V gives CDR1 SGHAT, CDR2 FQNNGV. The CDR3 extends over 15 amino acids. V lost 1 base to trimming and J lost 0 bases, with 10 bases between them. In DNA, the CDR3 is TGTGCCAGCAGCTTAGTGGCAGGGACCTCCTACGAGCAGTACTTC. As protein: CASSLVAGTSYEQYF. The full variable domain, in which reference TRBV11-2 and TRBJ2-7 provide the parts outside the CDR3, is EAGVAQSPRYKIIEKRQSVAFWCNPISGHATLYWYQQILGQGPKLLIQFQNNGVVDDSQLPKDRFSAERLKGVDSTLKIQPAKLEDSAVYLCASSLVAGTSYEQYFGPGTRLTVT.

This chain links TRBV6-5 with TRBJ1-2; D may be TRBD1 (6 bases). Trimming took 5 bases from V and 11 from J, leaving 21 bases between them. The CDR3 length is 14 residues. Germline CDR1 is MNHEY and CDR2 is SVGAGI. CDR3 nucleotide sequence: TGTGCCAGCAGTGAGATTGGACAGCCGTACTCTTACACCTTC. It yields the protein CASSEIGQPYSYTF.

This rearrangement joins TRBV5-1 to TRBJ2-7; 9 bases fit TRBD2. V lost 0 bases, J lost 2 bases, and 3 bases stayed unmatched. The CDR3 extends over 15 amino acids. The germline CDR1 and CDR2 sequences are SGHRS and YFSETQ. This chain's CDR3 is CASSLVQRGAYEQYF. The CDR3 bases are TGCGCCAGCAGCTTGGTTCAGCGGGGGGCCTACGAGCAGTACTTC. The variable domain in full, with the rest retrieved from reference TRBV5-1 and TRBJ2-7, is KAGVTQTPRYLIKTRGQQVTLSCSPISGHRSVSWYQQTPGQGLQFLFEYFSETQRNKGNFPGRFSGRQFSNSRSEMNVSTLELGDSALYLCASSLVQRGAYEQYFGPGTRLTVT.

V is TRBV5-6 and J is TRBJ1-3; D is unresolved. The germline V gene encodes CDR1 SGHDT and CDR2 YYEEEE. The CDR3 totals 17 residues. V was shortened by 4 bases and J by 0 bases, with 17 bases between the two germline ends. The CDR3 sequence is CASSIPGPGFSGNTIYF. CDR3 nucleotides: TGTGCCAGCAGCATACCCGGGCCCGGTTTCTCTGGAAACACCATATATTTT.

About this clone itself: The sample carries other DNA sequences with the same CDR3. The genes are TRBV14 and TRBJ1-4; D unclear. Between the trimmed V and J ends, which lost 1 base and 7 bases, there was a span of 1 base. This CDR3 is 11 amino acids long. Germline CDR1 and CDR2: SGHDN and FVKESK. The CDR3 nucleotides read TGTGCCAGCAGCCAAGCTGAAAAACTGTTTTTT. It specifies CASSQAEKLFF. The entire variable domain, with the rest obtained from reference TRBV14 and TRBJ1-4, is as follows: EAGVTQFPSHSVIEKGQTVTLRCDPISGHDNLYWYRRVMGKEIKFLLHFVKESKQDESGMPNNRFLAERTGGTYSTLKVQPAELEDSGVYFCASSQAEKLFFGSGTQLSVL.

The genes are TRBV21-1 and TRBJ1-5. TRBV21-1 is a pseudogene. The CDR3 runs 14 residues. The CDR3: CASSKANVYQPQHF. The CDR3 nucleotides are TGTGCCAGCAGCAAAGCGAACGTTTATCAGCCCCAGCATTTT.

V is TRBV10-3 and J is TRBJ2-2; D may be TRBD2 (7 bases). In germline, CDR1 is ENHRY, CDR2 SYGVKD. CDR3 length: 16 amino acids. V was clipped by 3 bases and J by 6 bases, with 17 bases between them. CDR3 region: CAISDGGGRKSGELFF. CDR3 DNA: TGTGCCATCAGTGATGGCGGGGGCCGAAAATCCGGGGAGCTGTTTTTT.

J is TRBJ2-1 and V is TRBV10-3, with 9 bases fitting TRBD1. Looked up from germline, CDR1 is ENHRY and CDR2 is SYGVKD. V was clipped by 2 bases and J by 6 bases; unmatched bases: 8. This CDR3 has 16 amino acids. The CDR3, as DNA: TGTGCCATCAGTGAGACGGCCGGGACAGGGTCCAATGAGCAGTTCTTC. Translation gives CAISETAGTGSNEQFF.

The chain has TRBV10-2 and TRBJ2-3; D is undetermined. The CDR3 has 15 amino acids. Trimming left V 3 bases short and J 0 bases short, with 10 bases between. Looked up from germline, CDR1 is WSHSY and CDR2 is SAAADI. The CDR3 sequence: CASSESGPSTDTQYF. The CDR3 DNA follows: TGCGCCAGCAGTGAATCGGGTCCTAGCACAGATACGCAGTATTTT.

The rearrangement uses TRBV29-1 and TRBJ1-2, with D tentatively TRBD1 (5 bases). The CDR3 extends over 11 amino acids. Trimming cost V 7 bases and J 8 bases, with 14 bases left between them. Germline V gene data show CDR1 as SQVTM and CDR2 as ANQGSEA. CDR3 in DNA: TGCAGCGCTGAGGCAGGGAGAGGCTACACCTTC. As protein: CSAEAGRGYTF.

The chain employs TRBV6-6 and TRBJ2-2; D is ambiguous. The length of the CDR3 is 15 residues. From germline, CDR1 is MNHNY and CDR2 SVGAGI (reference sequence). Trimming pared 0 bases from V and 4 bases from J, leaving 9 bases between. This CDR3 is CASSYSIGITGELFF. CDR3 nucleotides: TGTGCCAGCAGTTACTCGATAGGGATCACCGGGGAGCTGTTTTTT.

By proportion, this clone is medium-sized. The CDR3 loop is CASSSPTGGHQPQHF. CDR3 sequence (DNA): TGTGCCAGCAGCTCCCCGACAGGGGGCCATCAGCCCCAGCATTTT. This sequence joins TRBV7-8 and TRBJ1-5, with 10 bases aligning to TRBD1. CDR1 is SGHVS, CDR2 FQNEAQ, per germline. The V segment lost 4 bases and the J segment 5 bases; nucleotides outside the gene matches: 5. The CDR3 runs 15 residues. Looking up the rest from reference TRBV7-8 and TRBJ1-5 gives the full variable domain: GAGVSQSPRYKVAKRGQDVALRCDPISGHVSLFWYQQALGQGPEFLTYFQNEAQLDKSGLPSDRFFAERPEGSVSTLKIQRTQQEDSAVYLCASSSPTGGHQPQHFGDGTRLSIL.

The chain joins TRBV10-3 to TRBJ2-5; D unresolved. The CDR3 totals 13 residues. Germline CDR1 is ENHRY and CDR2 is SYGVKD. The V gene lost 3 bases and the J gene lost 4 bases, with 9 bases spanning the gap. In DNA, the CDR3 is TGTGCCATCAGTGAACGGAATTCAGAGACCCAGTACTTC. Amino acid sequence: CAISERNSETQYF.

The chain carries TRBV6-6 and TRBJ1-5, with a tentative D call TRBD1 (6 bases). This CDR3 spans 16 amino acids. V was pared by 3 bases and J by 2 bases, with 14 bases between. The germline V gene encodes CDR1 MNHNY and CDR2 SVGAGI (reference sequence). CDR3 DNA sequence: TGTGCCAGCAGTTATCCTTGGGGGGGCGGCAATCAGCCCCAGCATTTT. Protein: CASSYPWGGGNQPQHF.

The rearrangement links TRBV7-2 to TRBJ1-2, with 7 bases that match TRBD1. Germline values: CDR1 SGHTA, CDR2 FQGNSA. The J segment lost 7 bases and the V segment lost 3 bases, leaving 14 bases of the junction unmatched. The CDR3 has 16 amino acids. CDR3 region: CASSFPAIQGISGYTF. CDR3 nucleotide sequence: TGTGCCAGCAGCTTTCCCGCGATACAGGGGATCTCTGGCTACACCTTC.

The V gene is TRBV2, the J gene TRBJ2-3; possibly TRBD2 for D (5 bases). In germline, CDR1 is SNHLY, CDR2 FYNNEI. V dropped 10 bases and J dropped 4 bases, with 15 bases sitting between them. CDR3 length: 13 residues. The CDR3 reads CATPVGVADTQYF. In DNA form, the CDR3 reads TGTGCCACCCCAGTCGGGGTGGCAGATACGCAGTATTTT.